These 32 T cell receptor beta chains share one sample of origin, sequenced in a study of blood T cell repertoires in COVID-19. Data came from immunoSEQ multiplex PCR; TCRdb stores just in-frame clones and leaves some out. The sample lists around 250,000 clones; 75% to 90% were seen once. The sequenced sample consisted of peripheral blood. The receptors derive from a man between 60 and 75 years old who had recovered from COVID-19.

A few counts support this clone. This rearrangement joins TRBV6-5 to TRBJ2-2; TRBD1 aligns across 8 bases. The V and J ends lost 7 bases and 5 bases, in that order; junction bases with no gene match: 6. CDR3 length: 14 amino acids. CDR1 is MNHEY and CDR2 is SVGAGI in the germline V gene. CDR3 sequence reads: CASTGQGWTGELFF. CDR3 coding DNA: TGTGCCAGCACCGGACAGGGATGGACCGGGGAGCTGTTTTTT.

The CDR3 here is CASSFGLRRTPGQGWETQYF. The CDR3 nucleotides read TGTGCCAGCAGCTTCGGACTCCGGCGCACTCCGGGACAGGGGTGGGAGACCCAGTACTTC. The J gene is TRBJ2-5, the V gene TRBV5-5; 10 nucleotides line up with TRBD1. The V gene end was trimmed by 2 bases and the J gene end by 5 bases; junction bases not matched to a gene: 21. CDR3 size: 20 residues. Germline CDR1 and CDR2: SGHKS and YYEKEE (reference sequence).

The chain links TRBV5-6 to TRBJ2-7, with D possibly matching TRBD1 (7 bases). CDR1 is SGHDT and CDR2 is YYEEEE in the germline V gene. The V gene lost 2 bases and the J gene lost 6 bases, with 18 bases spanning the gap. This CDR3 has 15 amino acids. The CDR3 is CASSFGGTAGGEQYF. The DNA for the CDR3 is TGTGCCAGCAGCTTTGGCGGGACAGCCGGGGGCGAGCAGTACTTC.

The J gene is TRBJ2-5, the V gene TRBV6-1, with D tentatively TRBD2 (5 bases). In germline, CDR1 is MNHNS, CDR2 SASEGT. Trimming cost V 2 bases and J 5 bases, with 6 bases left between them. This CDR3 is 12 amino acids long. The CDR3 is CASSETRETQYF. The CDR3 DNA sequence: TGTGCCAGCAGTGAAACTAGGGAGACCCAGTACTTC.

V and J are TRBV2 and TRBJ1-5, with D perhaps matching TRBD1 (5 bases). Germline CDR1 reads SNHLY; CDR2 reads FYNNEI. Trimming left V 6 bases short and J 6 bases short, with 9 bases between. The CDR3 is 12 residues long. CDR3 DNA sequence: TGTGCCAGCAGGCAGGGAGGTCAGCCCCAGCATTTT. It specifies CASRQGGQPQHF.

This chain uses TRBV3-1 (or the pseudogene TRBV3-2) with TRBJ2-1; 11 bases align to TRBD2. The CDR3 covers 18 residues. The V and J ends lost 0 bases and 2 bases, in that order; junction bases with no gene match: 6. In germline, CDR1 is LGHDT, CDR2 YNNKEL (reference sequence). As DNA, the CDR3 is TGTGCCAGCAGCCAAGAAAGTCTAGCGGGGGGTACCTACAATGAGCAGTTCTTC. Its translation: CASSQESLAGGTYNEQFF.

The rearrangement uses TRBV27 and TRBJ2-7; D may be TRBD1 (6 bases). CDR1 is MNHEY, CDR2 SMNVEV, per germline (reference sequence). The CDR3 loop spans 14 amino acids. Trimming left V 2 bases short and J 4 bases short, with 12 bases between. CDR3 residues: CASSLGPGAYEQYF. CDR3 sequence (DNA): TGTGCCAGCAGTTTAGGACCAGGGGCATACGAGCAGTACTTC.

The genes are TRBV30 and TRBJ2-7, with 9 bases lining up with TRBD2. Germline loops: CDR1 GTSNPN, CDR2 SVGIG (reference sequence). The CDR3 runs to 12 residues. With 7 bases clipped from V and 1 base from J, the junction kept 2 bases outside the gene matches. CDR3 sequence reads: CALLAGSYEQYF. The CDR3, as DNA: TGTGCCTTACTAGCGGGTTCCTACGAGCAGTACTTC.

The chain joins TRBV9 to TRBJ2-3; possible D gene TRBD1, 7 bases. The length of the CDR3 is 16 residues. V shed 4 bases and J shed 1 base, with 16 bases lying between them. Germline V lookup: CDR1 SGDLS, CDR2 YYNGEE. The CDR3 coding sequence is TGTGCCAGCAGCCCCCTTGGAGGGGGCGGCACAGATACGCAGTATTTT. Its protein product is CASSPLGGGGTDTQYF. The full variable domain, rest sourced from reference TRBV9 and TRBJ2-3, is DSGVTQTPKHLITATGQRVTLRCSPRSGDLSVYWYQQSLDQGLQFLIQYYNGEERAKGNILERFSAQQFPDLHSELNLSSLELGDSALYFCASSPLGGGGTDTQYFGPGTRLTVL.

This clone occurred once. The chain recombines TRBV2 with TRBJ2-5; TRBD2 matches 8 bases. Trimming took 6 bases from V and 5 from J; bases not matched to a gene: 8. The CDR3 is 14 residues long. The V gene's germline CDR1 is SNHLY and CDR2 FYNNEI. The CDR3 sequence is CASSLLADGETQYF. The CDR3 coding sequence is TGTGCCAGCAGCTTACTAGCGGACGGCGAGACCCAGTACTTC.

The sample holds a few counts of this clone. The rearrangement joins TRBV2 to TRBJ1-2, with D perhaps matching TRBD1 (5 bases). Trimming left V 6 bases short and J 3 bases short, with 14 bases between. CDR1 and CDR2 (germline): SNHLY, FYNNEI. This CDR3 has 14 residues. In nucleotides, the CDR3 is TGTGCCAGCAGGACCAGGGTATTAGACTATGGCTACACCTTC. Translated, it gives CASRTRVLDYGYTF.

The chain carries TRBV5-1 and TRBJ1-2; the match to TRBD1 covers 8 bases. CDR1 SGHRS and CDR2 YFSETQ come from the germline V gene. V shed 5 bases and J 6 bases; nucleotides not matched to a gene: 6. The CDR3 runs 13 residues. In DNA form, the CDR3 reads TGCGCCAGCAGGAAGGACAGGGCGAATGGCTACACCTTC. Translating gives CASRKDRANGYTF.

This clone was seen only a few times. The V call is TRBV30, the J call TRBJ1-1, with no clear D. The V gene lost 5 bases and the J gene lost 2 bases, with 12 bases spanning the gap. CDR1 GTSNPN and CDR2 SVGIG come from the germline V gene (reference sequence). The CDR3 runs to 13 residues. The CDR3 DNA reads TGTGCCTGGGCCAAGGAGGGAAACACTGAAGCTTTCTTT. Translating it yields CAWAKEGNTEAFF. Filled out from reference TRBV30 and TRBJ1-1, the complete variable domain reads SQTIHQWPATLVQPVGSPLSLECTVEGTSNPNLYWYRQAAGRGLQLLFYSVGIGQISSEVPQNLSASRPQDRQFILSSKKLLLSDSGFYLCAWAKEGNTEAFFGQGTRLTVV.

The rearrangement links TRBV2 to TRBJ1-6; 9 bases line up with TRBD1. CDR1 is SNHLY and CDR2 is FYNNEI in the germline V gene. This CDR3 contains 15 residues. V shed 6 bases and J 7 bases; nucleotides not matched to a gene: 7. CDR3 loop: CASRNDRGMNSPLHF. DNA of the CDR3: TGTGCCAGCAGAAATGACAGGGGGATGAATTCACCCCTCCACTTT.

The chain employs TRBV24-1 and TRBJ1-4; 7 nucleotides line up with TRBD1. The CDR3 totals 15 residues. V trimming: 4 bases; J trimming: 3 bases; junction bases outside the gene matches: 4. Germline V gives CDR1 KGHDR, CDR2 SFDVKD. CDR3 nucleotide sequence: TGTGCCACCAGTGACCCCGGGACAGCTAATGAAAAACTGTTTTTT. Translated: CATSDPGTANEKLFF.

V usage is TRBV5-1 and J usage is TRBJ1-2; D perhaps matches TRBD1 (5 bases). The length of the CDR3 is 15 residues. Germline V gives CDR1 SGHRS, CDR2 YFSETQ. V was cut by 0 bases and J by 2 bases, with 11 bases left in between. The CDR3 DNA follows: TGCGCCAGCAGCTTGGGGGGCAGGACGAACTATGGCTACACCTTC. It codes for CASSLGGRTNYGYTF.

This chain joins TRBV9 and TRBJ2-3; TRBD1 is a possible D gene (5 bases). This CDR3 contains 15 residues. CDR1 and CDR2 (germline): SGDLS, YYNGEE. V was trimmed by 4 bases and J by 1 base, leaving 13 bases between them. The CDR3 region has the DNA TGTGCCAGCAGCCCCCAGGGCGTTCGCACAGATACGCAGTATTTT. The encoded protein is CASSPQGVRTDTQYF.

The CDR3 DNA reads as TGTGCCAGCAGCCCCAGGGGGGCGAACACTGAAGCTTTCTTT. Residues: CASSPRGANTEAFF. The chain uses TRBV25-1 and TRBJ1-1, with 7 bases matching TRBD1. Germline CDR1 MGHDK, CDR2 SYGVNS. Trimming at V came to 6 bases and at J to 1 base, leaving 5 bases not matched to a gene. The CDR3 runs to 14 residues.

The chain uses TRBV6-5 and TRBJ1-2; 7 nucleotides align to TRBD1. V was pared by 4 bases and J by 6 bases, with 8 bases of the junction left unmatched. This CDR3 spans 14 amino acids. The V gene's germline CDR1 is MNHEY and CDR2 SVGAGI. This CDR3 reads CASSSRDSWNGYTF. Here the CDR3 DNA reads TGTGCCAGCAGTTCCCGGGACAGCTGGAATGGCTACACCTTC.

V is TRBV14 and J is TRBJ1-2, with 9 bases lining up with TRBD1. The germline V gene encodes CDR1 SGHDN and CDR2 FVKESK. There are 15 residues in the CDR3. The V segment lost 4 bases and the J segment 4 bases; nucleotides outside the gene matches: 7. The CDR3 here is CASSRTPGQGYGYTF. CDR3 in DNA: TGTGCCAGCAGCCGGACTCCGGGACAGGGCTATGGCTACACCTTC.

CDR3 region: CASSEVPAAGELFF. The DNA of the CDR3 is TGTGCCAGCAGTGAAGTCCCCGCGGCCGGGGAGCTGTTTTTT. The rearrangement uses TRBV6-1 and TRBJ2-2; D is uncertain. Trimming cost V 1 base and J 6 bases, with 9 bases left between them. Germline V gene sequence: CDR1 MNHNS, CDR2 SASEGT. The CDR3 has 14 residues.

This chain joins TRBV4-1 and TRBJ2-2; D might be TRBD2 (6 bases). Germline V CDR1 and CDR2: MGHRA, YSYEKL. The V end was cut by 4 bases, the J end by 1 base, with 16 bases between. The CDR3 has 17 residues. The DNA of the CDR3 is TGCGCCAGCAGCCCCTTGGGGGGAAGGGGGAACACCGGGGAGCTGTTTTTT. This translates into CASSPLGGRGNTGELFF.

This sequence joins TRBV18 and TRBJ2-2; D may be TRBD1 (6 bases). Trimming took 0 bases from V and 0 from J, leaving 8 bases between them. Germline-derived CDR1 and CDR2 are KGHSH and LQKENI. This CDR3 spans 16 amino acids. The CDR3 sequence: CASSPPTGTNTGELFF. CDR3 DNA: TGTGCCAGCTCACCACCCACAGGGACGAACACCGGGGAGCTGTTTTTT.

The V gene is TRBV28, the J gene TRBJ1-4; D remains ambiguous. The CDR3 extends over 13 amino acids. V lost 11 bases to trimming and J lost 4 bases, with 14 bases between them. Per germline, CDR1 MDHEN and CDR2 SYDVKM. The CDR3 here is CASGIGRNEKLFF. The CDR3 DNA reads as TGTGCCTCCGGGATCGGGCGTAATGAAAAACTGTTTTTT.

This chain uses TRBV6-1 with TRBJ1-2, with 8 bases matching TRBD1. Germline loops: CDR1 MNHNS, CDR2 SASEGT. This CDR3 is built from 15 residues. Trimming at V came to 2 bases and at J to 4 bases, leaving 6 bases not matched to a gene. The CDR3 reads CASSEHGQGGYGYTF. The CDR3, as DNA: TGTGCCAGCAGTGAACATGGACAGGGAGGCTATGGCTACACCTTC.

This clone was found a few times. CDR3 amino acids: CASRAGPANTGELFF. CDR3 bases: TGTGCCAGTAGGGCGGGACCGGCGAACACCGGGGAGCTGTTTTTT. The chain recombines TRBV19 with TRBJ2-2; perhaps TRBD2 as D (6 bases). V dropped 6 bases and J dropped 0 bases, with 11 bases sitting between them. This CDR3 contains 15 residues. The germline gives CDR1 LNHDA, CDR2 SQIVND (reference sequence).

Notes on this clone: Within the sample, other DNA sequences also encode this same CDR3. The chain recombines TRBV5-1 with TRBJ2-1, with TRBD2 identical over 11 bases. This CDR3 contains 15 residues. Trimming took 0 bases from V and 5 from J; bases not matched to a gene: 1. CDR1 SGHRS and CDR2 YFSETQ come from the germline V gene. The CDR3 DNA is TGCGCCAGCAGCTTGGGACTAGCGGGAAACAATGAGCAGTTCTTC. This encodes CASSLGLAGNNEQFF.

The rearrangement joins TRBV5-1 to TRBJ2-7; 9 nucleotides match TRBD2. Germline loops: CDR1 SGHRS, CDR2 YFSETQ. V trimming: 0 bases; J trimming: 4 bases; junction bases outside the gene matches: 11. The CDR3 has 17 amino acids. As DNA, the CDR3 is TGCGCCAGCAGCTTGGAGGCTAGCGGGAATACAATGTACGAGCAGTACTTC. This translates into CASSLEASGNTMYEQYF.

This CDR3 is CASSLRDRGGEQYF. CDR3 nucleotide sequence: TGTGCCAGCAGTCTCCGGGACAGGGGAGGCGAGCAGTACTTC. This chain links TRBV28 with TRBJ2-7; 10 nucleotides match TRBD1. The CDR3 sequence is 14 residues long. J was trimmed by 6 bases and V by 5 bases; bases with no gene match: 7. CDR1 MDHEN and CDR2 SYDVKM come from the germline V gene.

The CDR3 loop is CASSVDTGDYGYTF. CDR3 nucleotide sequence: TGTGCCAGCAGCGTAGATACGGGAGACTATGGCTACACCTTC. The chain combines TRBV9 with TRBJ1-2; D unclear. The CDR3 runs to 14 residues. With 0 bases removed from V and 3 bases from J, the gap between germline ends came to 9 bases. Per the germline V gene, CDR1 is SGDLS and CDR2 is YYNGEE.

V usage is TRBV7-6 and J usage is TRBJ2-5, with 8 bases fitting TRBD1. The CDR3 is made up of 16 amino acids. Germline V CDR1 and CDR2: SGHVS, FNYEAQ. With 2 bases clipped from V and 5 bases from J, the junction kept 10 bases outside the gene matches. CDR3: CASSLFSRGQVETQYF. In nucleotides, the CDR3 is TGTGCCAGCAGCTTATTTTCCAGGGGACAGGTTGAGACCCAGTACTTC.

The chain recombines TRBV6-1 with TRBJ2-7; 10 nucleotides match TRBD2. This CDR3 has 14 amino acids. CDR1 is MNHNS and CDR2 is SASEGT in the germline V gene. V shed 2 bases, J shed 6 bases, and the junction held 4 bases outside the gene matches. The CDR3 DNA follows: TGTGCCAGCAGTGAAATAGCGGGAGGAGGCGAGCAGTACTTC. As protein: CASSEIAGGGEQYF.